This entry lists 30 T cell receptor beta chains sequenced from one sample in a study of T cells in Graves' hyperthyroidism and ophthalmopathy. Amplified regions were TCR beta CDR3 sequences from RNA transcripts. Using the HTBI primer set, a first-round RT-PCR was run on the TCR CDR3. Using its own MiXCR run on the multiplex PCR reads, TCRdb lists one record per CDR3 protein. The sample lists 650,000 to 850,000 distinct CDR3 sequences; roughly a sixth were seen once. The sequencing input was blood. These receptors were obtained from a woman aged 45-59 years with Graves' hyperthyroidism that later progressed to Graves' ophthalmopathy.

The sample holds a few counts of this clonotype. The CDR3 loop reads CASSISLSYEQYF. The CDR3 DNA follows: TGTGCCAGTAGTATATCTCTCTCCTACGAGCAGTACTTC. The chain links TRBV19 to TRBJ2-7; D is unresolved. Trimming removed 2 bases at V and 0 bases at J, with 5 bases between. Germline assignment: CDR1 LNHDA and CDR2 SQIVND (reference sequence). This CDR3 is built from 13 residues. Drawing the rest from reference TRBV19 and TRBJ2-7, the complete variable domain is DGGITQSPKYLFRKEGQNVTLSCEQNLNHDAMYWYRQDPGQGLRLIYYSQIVNDFQKGDIAEGYSVSREKKESFPLTVTSAQKNPTAFYLCASSISLSYEQYFGPGTRLTVT.

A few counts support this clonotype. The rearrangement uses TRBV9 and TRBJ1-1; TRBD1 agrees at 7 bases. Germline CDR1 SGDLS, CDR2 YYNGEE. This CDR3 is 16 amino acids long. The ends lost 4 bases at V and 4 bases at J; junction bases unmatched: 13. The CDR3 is CASSHKVTGVSTEAFF. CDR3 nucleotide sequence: TGTGCCAGCAGCCATAAAGTAACAGGGGTAAGCACTGAAGCTTTCTTT. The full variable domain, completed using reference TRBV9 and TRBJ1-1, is DSGVTQTPKHLITATGQRVTLRCSPRSGDLSVYWYQQSLDQGLQFLIQYYNGEERAKGNILERFSAQQFPDLHSELNLSSLELGDSALYFCASSHKVTGVSTEAFFGQGTRLTVV.

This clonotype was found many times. In nucleotides, the CDR3 is TGTGCCAGCTCACAGACGTGGGGGAGCAATCAGCCCCAGCATTTT. It codes for CASSQTWGSNQPQHF. The V and J genes are TRBV18 and TRBJ1-5, with D maybe TRBD1 (5 bases). The CDR3 is 15 amino acids. Germline CDR1 and CDR2: KGHSH and LQKENI. Trimming took off 4 bases at V and 1 base at J, with 11 bases between the two ends.

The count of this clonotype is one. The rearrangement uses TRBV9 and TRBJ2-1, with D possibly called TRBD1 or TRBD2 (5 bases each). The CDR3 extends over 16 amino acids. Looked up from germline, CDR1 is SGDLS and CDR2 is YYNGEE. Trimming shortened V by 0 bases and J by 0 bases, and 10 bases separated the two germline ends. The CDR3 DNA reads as TGTGCCAGCAGCGTAGGGCCAGGGAGCTCCTACAATGAGCAGTTCTTC. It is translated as CASSVGPGSSYNEQFF.

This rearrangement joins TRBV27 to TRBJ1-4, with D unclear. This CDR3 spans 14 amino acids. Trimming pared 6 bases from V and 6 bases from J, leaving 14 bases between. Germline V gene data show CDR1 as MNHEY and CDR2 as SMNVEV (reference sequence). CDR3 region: CASRNLGVHEKLFF. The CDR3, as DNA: TGTGCCAGCAGGAACTTGGGCGTTCATGAAAAACTGTTTTTT.

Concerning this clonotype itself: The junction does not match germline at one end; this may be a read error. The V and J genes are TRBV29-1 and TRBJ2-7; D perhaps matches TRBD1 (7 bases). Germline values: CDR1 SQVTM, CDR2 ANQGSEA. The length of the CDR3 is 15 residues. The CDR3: CSAGGGRERSHEQYF. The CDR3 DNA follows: TGCAGCGCAGGAGGGGGCAGGGAACGCTCCCACGAGCAGTACTTC.

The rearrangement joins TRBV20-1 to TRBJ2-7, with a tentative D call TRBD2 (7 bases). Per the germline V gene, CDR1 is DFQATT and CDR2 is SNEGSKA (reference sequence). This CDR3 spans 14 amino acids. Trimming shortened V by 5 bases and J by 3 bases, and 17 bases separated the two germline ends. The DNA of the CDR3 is TGCAGTGCTTACACAGGGAGGGGCAGCTACGAGCAGTACTTC. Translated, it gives CSAYTGRGSYEQYF.

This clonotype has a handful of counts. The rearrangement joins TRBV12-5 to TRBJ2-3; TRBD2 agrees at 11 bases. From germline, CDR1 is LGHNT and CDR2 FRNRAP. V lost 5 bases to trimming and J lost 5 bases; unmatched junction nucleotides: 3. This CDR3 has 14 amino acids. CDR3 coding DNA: TGTGCTAGTGGTACTCTAGCGGGGGGAGATACGCAGTATTTT. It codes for CASGTLAGGDTQYF. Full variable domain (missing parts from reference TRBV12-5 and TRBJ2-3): DARVTQTPRHKVTEMGQEVTMRCQPILGHNTVFWYRQTMMQGLELLAYFRNRAPLDDSGMPKDRFSAEMPDATLATLKIQPSEPRDSAVYFCASGTLAGGDTQYFGPGTRLTVL.

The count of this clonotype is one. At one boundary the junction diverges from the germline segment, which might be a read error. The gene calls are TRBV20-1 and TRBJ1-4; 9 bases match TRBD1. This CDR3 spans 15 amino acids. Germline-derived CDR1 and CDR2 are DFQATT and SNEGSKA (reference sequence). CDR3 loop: CSARPLTGGNEKLLF. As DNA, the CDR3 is TGCAGTGCTAGACCCCTGACAGGGGGTAATGAAAAACTGCTTTTT.

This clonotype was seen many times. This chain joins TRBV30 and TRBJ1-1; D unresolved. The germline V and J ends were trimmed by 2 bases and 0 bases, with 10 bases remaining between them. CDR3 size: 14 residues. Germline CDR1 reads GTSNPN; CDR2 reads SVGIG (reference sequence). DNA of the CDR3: TGTGCCTGGAGTCCCGACGGTTTGAACACTGAAGCTTTCTTT. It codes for CAWSPDGLNTEAFF.

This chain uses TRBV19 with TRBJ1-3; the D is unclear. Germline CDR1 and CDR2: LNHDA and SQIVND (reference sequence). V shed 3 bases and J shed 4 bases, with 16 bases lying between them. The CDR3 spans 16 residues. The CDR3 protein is CASSIRASIRGNTIYF. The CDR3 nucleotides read TGTGCCAGTAGTATCCGGGCCTCTATAAGGGGAAACACCATATATTTT.

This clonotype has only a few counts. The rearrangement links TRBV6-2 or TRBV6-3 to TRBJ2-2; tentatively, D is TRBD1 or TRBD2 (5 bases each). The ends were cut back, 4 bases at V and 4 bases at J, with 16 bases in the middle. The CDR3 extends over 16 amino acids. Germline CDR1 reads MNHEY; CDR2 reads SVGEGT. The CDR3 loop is CASSLGDRRSTGELFF. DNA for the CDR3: TGTGCCAGCAGTTTGGGGGACCGAAGAAGCACCGGGGAGCTGTTTTTT.

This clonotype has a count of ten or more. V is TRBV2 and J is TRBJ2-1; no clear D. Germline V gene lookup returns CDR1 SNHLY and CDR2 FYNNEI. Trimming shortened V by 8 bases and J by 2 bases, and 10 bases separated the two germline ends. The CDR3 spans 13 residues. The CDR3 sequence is CASHVETYNEQFF. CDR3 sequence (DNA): TGTGCCAGCCACGTGGAAACCTACAATGAGCAGTTCTTC. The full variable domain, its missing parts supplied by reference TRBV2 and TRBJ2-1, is EPEVTQTPSHQVTQMGQEVILRCVPISNHLYFYWYRQILGQKVEFLVSFYNNEISEKSEIFDDQFSVERPDGSNFTLKIRSTKLEDSAMYFCASHVETYNEQFFGPGTRLTVL.

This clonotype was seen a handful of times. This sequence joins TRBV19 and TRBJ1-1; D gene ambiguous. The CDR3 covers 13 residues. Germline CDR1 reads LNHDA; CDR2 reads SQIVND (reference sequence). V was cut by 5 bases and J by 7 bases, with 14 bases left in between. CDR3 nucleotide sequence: TGTGCCAGTAGTTTCGGACGGGGTAGTGAAGCTTTCTTT. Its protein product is CASSFGRGSEAFF. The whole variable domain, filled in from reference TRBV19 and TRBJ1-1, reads DGGITQSPKYLFRKEGQNVTLSCEQNLNHDAMYWYRQDPGQGLRLIYYSQIVNDFQKGDIAEGYSVSREKKESFPLTVTSAQKNPTAFYLCASSFGRGSEAFFGQGTRLTVV.

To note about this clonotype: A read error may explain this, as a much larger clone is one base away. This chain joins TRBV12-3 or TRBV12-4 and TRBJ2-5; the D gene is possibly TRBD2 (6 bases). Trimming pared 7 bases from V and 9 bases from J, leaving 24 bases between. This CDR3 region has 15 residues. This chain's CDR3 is CASTFPDRPREAQYF. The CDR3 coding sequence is TGTGCCAGCACCTTTCCCGACCGGCCAAGGGAGGCCCAGTACTTC.

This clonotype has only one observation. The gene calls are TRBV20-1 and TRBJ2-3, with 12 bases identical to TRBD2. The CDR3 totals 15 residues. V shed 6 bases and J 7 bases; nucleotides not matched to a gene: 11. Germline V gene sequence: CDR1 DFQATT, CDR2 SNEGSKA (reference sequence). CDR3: CSASASGGAPNTQYF. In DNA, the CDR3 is TGCAGTGCCAGTGCTAGCGGGGGGGCCCCTAATACGCAGTATTTT.

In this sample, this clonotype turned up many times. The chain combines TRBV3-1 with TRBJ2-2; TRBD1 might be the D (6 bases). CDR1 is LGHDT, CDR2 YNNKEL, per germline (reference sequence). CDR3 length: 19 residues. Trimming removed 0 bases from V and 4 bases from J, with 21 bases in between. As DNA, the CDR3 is TGTGCCAGCAGCCAAGAAACGACGGGCAGGGGTTTCTTCACCGGGGAGCTGTTTTTT. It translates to CASSQETTGRGFFTGELFF. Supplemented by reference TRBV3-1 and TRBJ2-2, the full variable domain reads DTAVSQTPKYLVTQMGNDKSIKCEQNLGHDTMYWYKQDSKKFLKIMFSYNNKELIINETVPNRFSPKSPDKAHLNLHINSLELGDSAVYFCASSQETTGRGFFTGELFFGEGSRLTVL.

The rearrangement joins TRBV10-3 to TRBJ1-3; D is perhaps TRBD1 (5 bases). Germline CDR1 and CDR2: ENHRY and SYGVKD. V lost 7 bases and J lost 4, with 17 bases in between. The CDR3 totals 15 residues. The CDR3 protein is CAIKSQGPSGNTIYF. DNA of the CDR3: TGTGCCATCAAGTCGCAGGGACCCTCGGGAAACACCATATATTTT.

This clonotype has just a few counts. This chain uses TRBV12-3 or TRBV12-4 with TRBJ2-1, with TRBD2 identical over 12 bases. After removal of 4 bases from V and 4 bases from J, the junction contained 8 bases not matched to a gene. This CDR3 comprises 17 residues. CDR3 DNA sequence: TGTGCCAGCAGTTCAGATAGGACTAGCGGGGCTTACAATGAGCAGTTCTTC. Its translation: CASSSDRTSGAYNEQFF.

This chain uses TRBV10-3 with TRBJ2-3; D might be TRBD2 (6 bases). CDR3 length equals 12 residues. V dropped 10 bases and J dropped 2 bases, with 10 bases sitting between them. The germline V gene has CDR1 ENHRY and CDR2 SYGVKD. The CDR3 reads CATGSLTDTQYF. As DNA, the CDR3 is TGTGCCACCGGGAGCCTCACAGATACGCAGTATTTT.

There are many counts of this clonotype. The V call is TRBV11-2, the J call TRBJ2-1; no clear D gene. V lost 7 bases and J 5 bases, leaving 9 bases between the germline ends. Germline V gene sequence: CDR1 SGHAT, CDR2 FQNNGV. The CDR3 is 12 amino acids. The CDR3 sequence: CASTPQHNEQFF. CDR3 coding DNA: TGTGCCAGCACCCCCCAACACAATGAGCAGTTCTTC.

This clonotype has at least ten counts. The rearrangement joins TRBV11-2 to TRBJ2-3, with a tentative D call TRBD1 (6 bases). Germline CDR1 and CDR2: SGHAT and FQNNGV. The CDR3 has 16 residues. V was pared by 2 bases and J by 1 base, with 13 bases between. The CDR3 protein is CASSLTGLWGTDTQYF. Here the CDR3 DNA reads TGTGCCAGCAGCTTAACAGGGTTATGGGGCACAGATACGCAGTATTTT.

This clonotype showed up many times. The CDR3 protein is CAWNSRETQYF. The CDR3 DNA reads TGTGCCTGGAATAGTCGGGAGACCCAGTACTTC. V usage is TRBV30 and J usage is TRBJ2-5, with no clear D. Trimming took 4 bases from V and 5 from J, leaving 8 bases between them. CDR1 GTSNPN and CDR2 SVGIG come from the germline V gene (reference sequence). The CDR3 runs to 11 residues. The full variable domain, completed using reference TRBV30 and TRBJ2-5, is SQTIHQWPATLVQPVGSPLSLECTVEGTSNPNLYWYRQAAGRGLQLLFYSVGIGQISSEVPQNLSASRPQDRQFILSSKKLLLSDSGFYLCAWNSRETQYFGPGTRLLVL.

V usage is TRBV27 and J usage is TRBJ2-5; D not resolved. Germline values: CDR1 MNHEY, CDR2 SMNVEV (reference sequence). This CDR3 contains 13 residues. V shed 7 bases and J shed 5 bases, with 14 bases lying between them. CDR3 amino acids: CASKYIRSETQYF. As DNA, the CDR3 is TGTGCCAGCAAATACATACGTTCTGAGACCCAGTACTTC.

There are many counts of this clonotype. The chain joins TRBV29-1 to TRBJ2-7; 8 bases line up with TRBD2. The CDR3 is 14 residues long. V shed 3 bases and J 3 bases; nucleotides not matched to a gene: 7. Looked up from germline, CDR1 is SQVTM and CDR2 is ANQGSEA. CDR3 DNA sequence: TGCAGCGTTGAGCTAGCGGGTGAGAACTACGAGCAGTACTTC. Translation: CSVELAGENYEQYF.

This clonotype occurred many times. The CDR3 sequence: CASSLAPGGTEAFF. DNA of the CDR3: TGTGCCAGCAGCTTAGCGCCGGGGGGCACTGAAGCTTTCTTT. This chain connects TRBV7-2 to TRBJ1-1; tentative D call: TRBD1 (5 bases). The CDR3 runs to 14 residues. CDR1 is SGHTA, CDR2 FQGNSA, per germline. Trimming removed 0 bases from V and 4 bases from J, with 9 bases in between.

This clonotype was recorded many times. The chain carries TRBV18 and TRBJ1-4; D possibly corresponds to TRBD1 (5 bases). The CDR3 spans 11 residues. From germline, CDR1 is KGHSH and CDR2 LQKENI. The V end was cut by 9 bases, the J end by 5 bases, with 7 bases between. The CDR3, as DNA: TGTGCCAGTGAGGGGAATGAAAAACTGTTTTTT. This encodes CASEGNEKLFF.

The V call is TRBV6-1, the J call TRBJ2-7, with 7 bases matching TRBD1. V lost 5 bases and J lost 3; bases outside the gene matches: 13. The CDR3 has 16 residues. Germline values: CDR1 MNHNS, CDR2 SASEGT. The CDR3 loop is CASSSSPTGISYEQYF. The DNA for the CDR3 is TGTGCCAGCAGTTCCAGTCCGACAGGGATTAGCTACGAGCAGTACTTC.

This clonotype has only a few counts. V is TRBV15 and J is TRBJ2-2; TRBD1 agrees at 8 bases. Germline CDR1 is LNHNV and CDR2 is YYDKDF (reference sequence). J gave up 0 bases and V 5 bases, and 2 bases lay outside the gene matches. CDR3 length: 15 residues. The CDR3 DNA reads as TGTGCCACCAGCGCGGACAGGGCGAACACCGGGGAGCTGTTTTTT. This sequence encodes CATSADRANTGELFF.

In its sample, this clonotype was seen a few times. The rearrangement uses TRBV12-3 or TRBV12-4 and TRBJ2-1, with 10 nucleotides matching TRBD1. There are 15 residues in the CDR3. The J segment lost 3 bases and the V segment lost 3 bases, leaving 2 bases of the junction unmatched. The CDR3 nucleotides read TGTGCCAGCAGTTTCGGGACAGGGGACTACAATGAGCAGTTCTTC. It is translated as CASSFGTGDYNEQFF.